This is a list of T cell receptor beta chains from one sample in a study of T cell changes during pregnancy in multiple sclerosis. The repertoire was sequenced with immunoSEQ multiplex PCR; TCRdb's copy has only in-frame clones and lacks some. The repertoire holds approximately 99,000 clones, with 93% as singletons. Specimen: peripheral blood, collected after pregnancy. All receptors come from a female donor with multiple sclerosis, enrolled in a pregnancy study. Each CDR3 is given with its conserved first and last residue. The order of the fields is V gene, J gene, D gene, clone size, CDR3 protein, CDR3 DNA. D genes are given only for firm matches. For some rows the clone size is stated as once, few or many, or as a class when expanded; others skip it.

TRBV5-1	TRBJ2-7	TRBD2	-	CASSYTGTRTYEQYF	TGCGCCAGCAGCTATACCGGGACTAGGACCTACGAGCAGTACTTC
TRBV6-5	TRBJ1-5	-	once	CASSYREGQPQHF	TGTGCCAGCAGTTACAGGGAGGGGCAGCCCCAGCATTTT
TRBV19	TRBJ2-6	-	once	CASSIGTGFSGANVLTF	TGTGCCAGTAGTATAGGTACAGGGTTCTCTGGGGCCAACGTCCTGACTTTC
TRBV4-1	TRBJ2-5	TRBD2	once	CASSQDQGSGIQETQYF	TGCGCCAGCAGCCAAGATCAGGGTAGCGGGATTCAAGAGACCCAGTACTTC
TRBV6-1	TRBJ2-2	TRBD2	-	CASSGGPGGRWTGELFF	TGTGCCAGCAGTGGGGGCCCTGGCGGGAGGTGGACCGGGGAGCTGTTTTTT
TRBV5-4	TRBJ2-7	-	-	CASSLVGGAGEQYF	TGTGCCAGCAGCTTGGTGGGGGGGGCGGGTGAGCAGTACTTC
TRBV7-9	TRBJ2-5	TRBD2	once	CASSAGLASQETQYF	TGTGCCAGCAGCGCGGGACTAGCGTCACAAGAGACCCAGTACTTC
TRBV19	TRBJ2-7	TRBD2	few	CASSISLAGVGEQYF	TGTGCCAGTAGTATCTCACTAGCGGGAGTCGGGGAGCAGTACTTC
TRBV5-1	TRBJ2-5	-	-	CASSLDGRTQETQYF	TGCGCCAGCAGCTTGGATGGGCGGACTCAAGAGACCCAGTACTTC
TRBV7-2	TRBJ2-7	TRBD1	-	CASSQNLGQGAYEQYF	TGTGCCAGCAGCCAGAATCTAGGACAGGGGGCTTACGAGCAGTACTTC
TRBV19	TRBJ1-1	-	few	CASTTGGEAFF	TGTGCCAGTACCACCGGGGGTGAAGCTTTCTTT
TRBV5-6	TRBJ2-5	TRBD1	-	CASIWGQRLETQYF	TGTGCCAGCATATGGGGACAGCGATTGGAGACCCAGTACTTC
TRBV7-6	TRBJ2-2	-	-	CASSLAGGSGNTGELFF	TGTGCCAGCAGCTTAGCGGGTGGTAGCGGGAACACCGGGGAGCTGTTTTTT
TRBV2	TRBJ2-7	-	-	CASTPTVYEQYF	TGTGCCAGCACCCCGACAGTCTACGAGCAGTACTTC
TRBV9	TRBJ1-3	TRBD1	-	CASSRTGIRSGNTIYF	TGTGCCAGCAGTCGGACAGGCATCCGCTCTGGAAACACCATATATTTT
TRBV7-2	TRBJ2-5	-	-	CASSPWEKAVDGETQYF	TGTGCCAGCAGCCCGTGGGAGAAGGCGGTGGATGGAGAGACCCAGTACTTC
TRBV30	TRBJ2-1	-	-	CAWSVSPSNEQFF	TGTGCCTGGAGTGTATCCCCCTCCAATGAGCAGTTCTTC
TRBV28	TRBJ1-5	-	-	CASTSLRTVNQPQHF	TGTGCCAGCACAAGTCTCAGGACAGTCAATCAGCCCCAGCATTTT
TRBV27	TRBJ2-6	-	-	CASSPISGANVLTF	TGTGCCAGCAGTCCAATCTCTGGGGCCAACGTCCTGACTTTC
TRBV19	TRBJ1-1	-	medium-sized	CASTARTISTEAFF	TGTGCCAGTACAGCACGGACAATAAGCACTGAAGCTTTCTTT
TRBV19	TRBJ2-7	TRBD2	-	CASSMRGGRGLSYEQYF	TGTGCCAGTAGTATGCGGGGGGGCAGGGGCCTCTCCTACGAGCAGTACTTC
TRBV18	TRBJ2-7	-	once	CASSPWEAYEQYF	TGTGCCAGCTCACCGTGGGAGGCCTACGAGCAGTACTTC
TRBV19	TRBJ2-5	TRBD1	-	CASSIGQGQETQYF	TGTGCCAGTAGCATAGGACAGGGTCAAGAGACCCAGTACTTC
TRBV27	TRBJ1-5	TRBD1	-	CASSRQGSQPQHF	TGTGCCAGCAGTCGACAGGGGAGTCAGCCCCAGCATTTT
TRBV5-5	TRBJ1-5	-	-	CASSLIPDSLYSNQPQHF	TGTGCCAGCAGCTTGATCCCGGACAGCCTATATAGCAATCAGCCCCAGCATTTT
TRBV11-2	TRBJ2-1	TRBD1	-	CASSTGTGALNEQFF	TGTGCCAGCAGCACCGGGACAGGGGCCCTCAATGAGCAGTTCTTC
TRBV5-6	TRBJ2-3	-	once	CASSITDTQYF	TGTGCCAGCAGTATTACAGATACGCAGTATTTT
TRBV9	TRBJ2-1	-	once	CASSVSPGDNEQFF	TGTGCCAGCAGCGTCTCACCGGGGGACAATGAGCAGTTCTTC
TRBV21-1	TRBJ1-5	-	-	CASSKAGTGDNQPQHF	TGTGCCAGCAGCAAGGCCGGGACAGGGGACAATCAGCCCCAGCATTTT
TRBV4-1	TRBJ2-3	TRBD1	-	CASRFSGQGTDTQYF	TGCGCCAGCAGATTCTCGGGACAGGGGACAGATACGCAGTATTTT
TRBV9	TRBJ2-7	-	-	CASSEGGSAGSSYEQYF	TGTGCCAGCAGCGAGGGTGGTTCGGCGGGAAGCTCCTACGAGCAGTACTTC
TRBV18	TRBJ1-2	TRBD1	-	CASSPQGQGAYGYTF	TGTGCCAGCTCACCCCAGGGACAGGGGGCCTATGGCTACACCTTC
TRBV11-2	TRBJ1-4	-	-	CASSLGGELANEKLFF	TGTGCCAGCAGCTTAGGGGGGGAGCTGGCTAATGAAAAACTGTTTTTT
TRBV28	TRBJ2-5	TRBD2	-	CASSPLAGVWETQYF	TGTGCCAGCAGTCCTTTAGCGGGAGTATGGGAGACCCAGTACTTC
TRBV7-6	TRBJ2-1	TRBD1	-	CASSSPGQAYNEQFF	TGTGCCAGCAGCTCGCCGGGACAGGCCTACAATGAGCAGTTCTTC
TRBV6-1	TRBJ2-7	-	-	CVKRPTYEQYF	TGTGTCAAGCGGCCCACCTACGAGCAGTACTTC
TRBV5-1	TRBJ2-2	-	-	CASSPGHTKGELFF	TGCGCCAGCAGCCCTGGACACACAAAAGGGGAGCTGTTTTTT
TRBV5-1	TRBJ2-1	-	-	CASSLLGGGYNEQFF	TGCGCCAGCAGCTTGTTGGGAGGTGGGTACAATGAGCAGTTCTTC
TRBV28	TRBJ1-4	-	-	CASRPLDLRATNEKLFF	TGTGCCAGCAGGCCACTCGACCTCAGGGCAACTAATGAAAAACTGTTTTTT
TRBV7-2	TRBJ2-7	-	-	CASSLDAGDYEQYF	TGTGCCAGCAGCTTAGATGCAGGGGACTACGAGCAGTACTTC
TRBV5-6	TRBJ2-7	TRBD2	-	CASSSLLAGGATTQYF	TGTGCCAGCAGCTCTTTACTAGCGGGTGGAGCTACGACGCAGTACTTC
TRBV7-9	TRBJ1-2	TRBD1	few	CASSRDRF	TGTGCCAGCAGCAGGGACAGGTTC
TRBV4-2	TRBJ2-7	TRBD2	-	CASSQGSVLAGHEQYF	TGTGCCAGCAGCCAAGGTTCGGTGCTAGCGGGACACGAGCAGTACTTC
TRBV6-6	TRBJ2-7	-	-	CASRGWAAYEQYF	TGTGCCAGCCGGGGATGGGCGGCCTACGAGCAGTACTTC
TRBV4-1	TRBJ2-7	-	-	CASTPTPDIGPYEQYF	TGCGCCAGCACCCCAACCCCGGACATAGGTCCCTACGAGCAGTACTTC
TRBV5-4	TRBJ1-1	-	-	CASSWGHMRNTEAFF	TGTGCCAGCAGCTGGGGACATATGAGGAACACTGAAGCTTTCTTT
TRBV6-4	TRBJ2-1	TRBD2	-	CASSRTSGRAYSYNEQFF	TGTGCCAGCAGCCGGACTAGCGGGAGGGCCTATTCCTACAATGAGCAGTTCTTC
TRBV5-1	TRBJ2-1	TRBD2	-	CASSTREGGWNEQFF	TGCGCCAGCAGCACGCGGGAGGGAGGCTGGAATGAGCAGTTCTTC
TRBV30	TRBJ1-2	TRBD1	-	CAWSATGTGITNYGYTF	TGTGCCTGGAGTGCGACCGGGACAGGGATCACTAACTATGGCTACACCTTC
TRBV18	TRBJ1-4	TRBD1	-	CASSLTGTGGEKLFF	TGTGCCAGCTCACTCACCGGGACAGGGGGCGAAAAACTGTTTTTT
TRBV27	TRBJ1-2	TRBD1	few	CASSATGLGYGYTF	TGTGCCAGCAGTGCGACAGGGTTGGGCTATGGCTACACCTTC